The sequence of this TCR beta chain was determined in a study of T cell repertoires in cytomegalovirus infection. Whole-study context: Public TCR beta signature analysis indicated the presence of both CMV infection and matching HLA type. General study findings and limits: CMV-specific TCR beta clonotypes restricted by HLA-C were the ones dominating the ex vivo response. Pooled public TCR beta family frequency picked out CMV carriers with the relevant HLA.

TCRdb re-called the reads through MiXCR, storing one row per CDR3 protein. Of approximately 490,000 distinct CDR3 sequences listed, approximately 11% were seen once; the top ten hold roughly 10%. This clonotype showed up many times. The antigen is unknown. The germline gives CDR1 ENHRY, CDR2 SYGVKD. The CDR3 is 15 residues long. The V and J ends lost 2 bases and 0 bases respectively, with 8 bases between them. V gene TRBV10-3 combines with J gene TRBJ1-5; D remains unclear. This sequence was found in a human donor in good health (CMV status not recorded). Some clones in this sample may be carry-over from other donors' samples. Sequencing was done on a sample of PBMCs. The CDR3 protein is CAISEGQVSNQPQHF. The CDR3 coding sequence is TGTGCCATCAGTGAGGGGCAGGTTAGCAATCAGCCCCAGCATTTT.